This T cell receptor (beta chain) was captured in a study of blood T cells in healthy people across ages. Study-level results: A conclusive naive versus antigen-experienced comparison was prevented by the unsorted PBMCs. Naive T cell percentage showed a strong correlation with the diversity of TCR beta. Compared with aged donors, long-lived donors showed fewer expanded clones, suggesting selection.

V was pared by 4 bases and J by 1 base, with 19 bases between. Germline V gene sequence: CDR1 SEHNR, CDR2 FQNEAQ (reference sequence). The length of the CDR3 is 17 residues. Peripheral blood samples of roughly 9.8 milliliters were drawn from each donor. Concerning this clonotype: Its antigen is undetermined.

The use of a sample-barcoded 5' primer and a J-beta primer mix characterized a second PCR of 7 to 11 cycles. MiXCR was run by TCRdb on the 5' RACE reads, yielding one entry per CDR3 protein. Found here are roughly 700,000 distinct CDR3 sequences, around 49% of them singletons; the top ten hold roughly 31%. The rearrangement links TRBV7-9 to TRBJ1-1; perhaps TRBD1 as D (5 bases). Material for sequencing was blood. This clonotype was obtained from a woman between 55 and 75 years old in good health. CDR3 region: CASSSANRGLWNTEAFF. The CDR3 nucleotides read TGTGCCAGCAGCTCAGCAAATAGGGGCCTTTGGAACACTGAAGCTTTCTTT.